The TCR beta chain described here comes from a study of identical twins. The V end lost 3 bases, the J end lost 7 bases, and 9 bases lay between the germline ends. CDR1 is SGHDN and CDR2 is FVKESK in the germline V gene. This CDR3 is 13 amino acids long. TCRdb fed the 5' RACE reads into MiXCR, producing one record per CDR3 protein. The data hold about 1.7 million distinct CDR3 sequences, with 32% observed a single time. The genes are TRBV14 and TRBJ1-4, with D unresolved. This TCR came from a newborn girl in good health. The sequencing input was cord blood. DNA of the CDR3: TGTGCCAGCAGCCACAGGCGTGGTGAAAAACTGTTTTTT. Amino acids: CASSHRRGEKLFF.